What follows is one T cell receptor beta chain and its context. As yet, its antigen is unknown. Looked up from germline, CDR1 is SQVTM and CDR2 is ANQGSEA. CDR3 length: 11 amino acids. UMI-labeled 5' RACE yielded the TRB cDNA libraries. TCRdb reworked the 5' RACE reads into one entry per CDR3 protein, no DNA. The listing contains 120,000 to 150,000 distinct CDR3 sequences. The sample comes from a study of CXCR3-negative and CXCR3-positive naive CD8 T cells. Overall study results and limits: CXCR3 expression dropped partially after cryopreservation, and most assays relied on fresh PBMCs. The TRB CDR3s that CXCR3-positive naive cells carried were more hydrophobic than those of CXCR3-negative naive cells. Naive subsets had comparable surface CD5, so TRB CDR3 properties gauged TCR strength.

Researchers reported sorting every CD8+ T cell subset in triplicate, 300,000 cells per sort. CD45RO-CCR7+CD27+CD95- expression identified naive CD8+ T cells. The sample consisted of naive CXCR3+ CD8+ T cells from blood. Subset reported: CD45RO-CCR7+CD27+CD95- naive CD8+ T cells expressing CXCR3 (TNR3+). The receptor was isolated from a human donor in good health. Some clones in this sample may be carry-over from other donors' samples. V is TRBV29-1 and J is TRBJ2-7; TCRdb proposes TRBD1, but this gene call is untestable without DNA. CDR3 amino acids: CSVSGGVEQYF.